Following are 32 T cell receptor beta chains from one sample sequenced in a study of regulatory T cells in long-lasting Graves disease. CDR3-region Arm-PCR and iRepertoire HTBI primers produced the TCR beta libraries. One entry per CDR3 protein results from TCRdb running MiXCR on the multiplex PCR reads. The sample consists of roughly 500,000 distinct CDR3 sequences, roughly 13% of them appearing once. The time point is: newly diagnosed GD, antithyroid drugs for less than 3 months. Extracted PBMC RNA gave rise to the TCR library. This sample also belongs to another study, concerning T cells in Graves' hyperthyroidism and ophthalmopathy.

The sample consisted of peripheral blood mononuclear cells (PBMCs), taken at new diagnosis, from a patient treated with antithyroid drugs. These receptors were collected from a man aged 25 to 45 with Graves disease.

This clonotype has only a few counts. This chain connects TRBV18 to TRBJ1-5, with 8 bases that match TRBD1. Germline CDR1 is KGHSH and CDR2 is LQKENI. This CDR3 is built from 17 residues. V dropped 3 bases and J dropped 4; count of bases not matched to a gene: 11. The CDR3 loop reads CASSPLAAGTGNQPQHF. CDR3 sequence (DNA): TGTGCCAGCTCACCGCTTGCCGCCGGGACAGGAAATCAGCCCCAGCATTTT.

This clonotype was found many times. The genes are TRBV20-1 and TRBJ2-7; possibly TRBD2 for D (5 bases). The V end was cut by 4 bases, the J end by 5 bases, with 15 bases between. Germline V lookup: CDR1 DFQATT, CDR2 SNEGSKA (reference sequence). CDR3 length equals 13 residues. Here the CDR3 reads CSAIEGKGDEQYF. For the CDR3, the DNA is TGCAGTGCTATAGAGGGCAAGGGCGACGAGCAGTACTTC.

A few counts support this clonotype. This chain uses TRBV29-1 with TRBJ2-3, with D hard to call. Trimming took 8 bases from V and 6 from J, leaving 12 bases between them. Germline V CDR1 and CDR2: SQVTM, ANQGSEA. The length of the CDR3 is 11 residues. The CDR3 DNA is TGCAGCTTTTCAGTACAGGATACGCAGTATTTT. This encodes CSFSVQDTQYF.

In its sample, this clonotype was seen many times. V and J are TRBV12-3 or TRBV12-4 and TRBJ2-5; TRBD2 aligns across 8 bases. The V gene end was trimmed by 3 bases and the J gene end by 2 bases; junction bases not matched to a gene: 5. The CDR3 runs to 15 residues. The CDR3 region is CASSFGLAHQETQYF. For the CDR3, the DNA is TGTGCCAGCAGTTTCGGACTAGCCCATCAAGAGACCCAGTACTTC.

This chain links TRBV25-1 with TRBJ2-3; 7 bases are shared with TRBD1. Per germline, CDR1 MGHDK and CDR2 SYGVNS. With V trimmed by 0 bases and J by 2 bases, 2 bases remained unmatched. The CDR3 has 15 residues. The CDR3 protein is CASSEYDRATDTQYF. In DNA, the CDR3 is TGTGCCAGCAGTGAATACGACAGGGCCACAGATACGCAGTATTTT.

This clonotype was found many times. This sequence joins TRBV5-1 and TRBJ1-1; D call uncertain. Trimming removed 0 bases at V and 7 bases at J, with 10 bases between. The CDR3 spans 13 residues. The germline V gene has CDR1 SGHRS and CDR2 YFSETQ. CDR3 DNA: TGCGCCAGCAGCTTGGGCAATCGGTTTGAAGCTTTCTTT. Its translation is CASSLGNRFEAFF.

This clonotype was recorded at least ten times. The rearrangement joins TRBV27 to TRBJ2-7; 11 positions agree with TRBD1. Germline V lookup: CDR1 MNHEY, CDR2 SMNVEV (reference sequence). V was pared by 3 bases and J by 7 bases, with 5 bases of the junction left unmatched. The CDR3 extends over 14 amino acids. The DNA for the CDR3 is TGTGCCAGCAGTTTTGTTGGGACAGGGGGGGAGCAGTACTTC. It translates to CASSFVGTGGEQYF.

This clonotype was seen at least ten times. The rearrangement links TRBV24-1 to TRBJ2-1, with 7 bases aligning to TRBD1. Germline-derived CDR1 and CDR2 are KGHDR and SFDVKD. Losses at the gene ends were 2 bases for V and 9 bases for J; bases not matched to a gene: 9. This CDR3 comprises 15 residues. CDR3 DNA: TGTGCCACCAGTGATTCCGGGACAGTTTTCTCTGAGCAGTTCTTC. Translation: CATSDSGTVFSEQFF.

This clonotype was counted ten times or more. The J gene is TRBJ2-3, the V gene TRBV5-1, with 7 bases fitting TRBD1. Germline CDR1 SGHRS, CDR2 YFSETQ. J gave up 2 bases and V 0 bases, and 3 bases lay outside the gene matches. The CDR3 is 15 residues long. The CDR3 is CASSLVDRDTDTQYF. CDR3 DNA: TGCGCCAGCAGCTTGGTCGACAGGGACACAGATACGCAGTATTTT.

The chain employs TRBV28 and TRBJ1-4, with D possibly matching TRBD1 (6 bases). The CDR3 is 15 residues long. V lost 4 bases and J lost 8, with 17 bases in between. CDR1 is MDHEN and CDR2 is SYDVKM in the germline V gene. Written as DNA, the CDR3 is TGTGCCAGCAGTTCTCCATCAGGGGTATACGAAAAACTGTTTTTT. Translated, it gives CASSSPSGVYEKLFF. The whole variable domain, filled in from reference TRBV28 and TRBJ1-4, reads DVKVTQSSRYLVKRTGEKVFLECVQDMDHENMFWYRQDPGLGLRLIYFSYDVKMKEKGDIPEGYSVSREKKERFSLILESASTNQTSMYLCASSSPSGVYEKLFFGSGTQLSVL.

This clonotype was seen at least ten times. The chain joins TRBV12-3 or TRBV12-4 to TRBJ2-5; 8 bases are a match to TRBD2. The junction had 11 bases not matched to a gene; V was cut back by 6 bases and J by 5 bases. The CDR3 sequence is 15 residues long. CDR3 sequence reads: CASSERAGVGETQYF. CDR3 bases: TGTGCCAGCAGCGAGCGAGCGGGAGTAGGTGAGACCCAGTACTTC.

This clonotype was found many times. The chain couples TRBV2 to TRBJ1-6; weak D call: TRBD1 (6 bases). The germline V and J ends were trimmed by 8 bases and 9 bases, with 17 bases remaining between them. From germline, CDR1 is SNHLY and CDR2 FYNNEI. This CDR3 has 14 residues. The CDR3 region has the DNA TGTGCCAGCGGGGCTGGACAGATTAGTTCACCCCTCCACTTT. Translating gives CASGAGQISSPLHF.

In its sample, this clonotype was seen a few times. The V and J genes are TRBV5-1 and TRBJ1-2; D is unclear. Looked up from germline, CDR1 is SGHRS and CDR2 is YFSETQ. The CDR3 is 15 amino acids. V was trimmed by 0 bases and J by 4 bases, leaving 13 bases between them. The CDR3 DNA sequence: TGCGCCAGCAGCTTGGATTCGGCAGGAGGCTATGGCTACACCTTC. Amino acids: CASSLDSAGGYGYTF.

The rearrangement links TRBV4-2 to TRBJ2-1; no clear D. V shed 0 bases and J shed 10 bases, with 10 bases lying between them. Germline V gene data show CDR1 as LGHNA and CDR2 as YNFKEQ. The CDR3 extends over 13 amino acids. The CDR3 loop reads CASSQDVAREQFF. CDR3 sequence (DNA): TGTGCCAGCAGCCAAGACGTGGCCCGCGAGCAGTTCTTC.

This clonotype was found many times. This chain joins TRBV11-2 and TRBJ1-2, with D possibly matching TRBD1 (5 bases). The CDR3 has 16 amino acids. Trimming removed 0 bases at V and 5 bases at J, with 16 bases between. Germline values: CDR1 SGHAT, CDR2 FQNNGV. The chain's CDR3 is CASSLDGSGTKYGYTF. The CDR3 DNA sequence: TGTGCCAGCAGCTTAGATGGGTCCGGGACGAAATATGGCTACACCTTC. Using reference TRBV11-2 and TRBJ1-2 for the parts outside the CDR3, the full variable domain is EAGVAQSPRYKIIEKRQSVAFWCNPISGHATLYWYQQILGQGPKLLIQFQNNGVVDDSQLPKDRFSAERLKGVDSTLKIQPAKLEDSAVYLCASSLDGSGTKYGYTFGSGTRLTVV.

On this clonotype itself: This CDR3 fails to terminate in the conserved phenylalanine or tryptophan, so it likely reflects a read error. CDR3 region: CASSPGTGTYEQYI. The CDR3 nucleotides read TGTGCCAGCAGCCCCGGGACAGGTACCTACGAGCAGTACATC. The chain employs TRBV9 and TRBJ2-7, with 8 bases matching TRBD1. Germline V CDR1 and CDR2: SGDLS, YYNGEE. This CDR3 has 14 amino acids. J lost 2 bases, V lost 4 bases, and 5 bases had no gene match.

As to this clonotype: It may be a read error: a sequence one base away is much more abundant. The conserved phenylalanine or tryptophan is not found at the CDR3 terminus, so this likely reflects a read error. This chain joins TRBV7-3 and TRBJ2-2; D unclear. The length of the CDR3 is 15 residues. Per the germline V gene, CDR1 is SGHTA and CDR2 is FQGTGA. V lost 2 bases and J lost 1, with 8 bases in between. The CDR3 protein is CASSLLAKNTGELFS. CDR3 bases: TGTGCCAGCAGCTTACTGGCTAAGAACACCGGGGAGCTGTTTTCT.

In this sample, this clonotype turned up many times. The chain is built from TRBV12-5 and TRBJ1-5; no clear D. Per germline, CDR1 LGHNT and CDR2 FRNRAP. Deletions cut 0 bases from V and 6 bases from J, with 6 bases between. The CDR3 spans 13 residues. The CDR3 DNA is TGTGCTAGTGGTTTGGTATCAGGTCAGCCCCAGCATTTT. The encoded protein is CASGLVSGQPQHF.

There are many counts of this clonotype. CDR3 amino acids: CAWTVNTGELFF. CDR3 DNA sequence: TGTGCCTGGACGGTGAACACCGGGGAGCTGTTTTTT. This chain uses TRBV30 with TRBJ2-2; D remains ambiguous. The CDR3 runs 12 residues. CDR1 and CDR2 (germline): GTSNPN, SVGIG (reference sequence). V was shortened by 4 bases and J by 1 base, with 4 bases between the two germline ends.

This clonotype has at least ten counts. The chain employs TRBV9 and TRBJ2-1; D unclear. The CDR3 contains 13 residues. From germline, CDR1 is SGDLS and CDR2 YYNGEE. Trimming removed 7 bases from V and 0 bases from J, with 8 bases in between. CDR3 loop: CASGPSSYNEQFF. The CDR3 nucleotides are TGTGCCAGCGGGCCGAGCTCCTACAATGAGCAGTTCTTC.

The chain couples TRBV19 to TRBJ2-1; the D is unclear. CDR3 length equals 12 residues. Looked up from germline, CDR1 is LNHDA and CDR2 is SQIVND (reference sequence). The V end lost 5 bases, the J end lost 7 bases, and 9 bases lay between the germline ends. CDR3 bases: TGTGCCAGTAGTCATTTAAGAAATGAGCAGTTCTTC. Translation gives CASSHLRNEQFF.

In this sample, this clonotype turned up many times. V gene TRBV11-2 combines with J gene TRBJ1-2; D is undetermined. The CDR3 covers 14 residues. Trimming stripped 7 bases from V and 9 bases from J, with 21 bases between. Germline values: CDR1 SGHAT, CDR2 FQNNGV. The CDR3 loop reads CASNDNSGGYSYTF. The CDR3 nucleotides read TGTGCCAGCAACGATAATTCAGGCGGGTATAGCTACACCTTC.

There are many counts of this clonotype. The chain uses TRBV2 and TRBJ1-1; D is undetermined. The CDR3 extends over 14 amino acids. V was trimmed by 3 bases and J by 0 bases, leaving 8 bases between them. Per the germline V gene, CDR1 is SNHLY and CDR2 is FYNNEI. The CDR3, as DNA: TGTGCCAGCAGTGAGGCCAGTTTGAACACTGAAGCTTTCTTT. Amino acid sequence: CASSEASLNTEAFF.

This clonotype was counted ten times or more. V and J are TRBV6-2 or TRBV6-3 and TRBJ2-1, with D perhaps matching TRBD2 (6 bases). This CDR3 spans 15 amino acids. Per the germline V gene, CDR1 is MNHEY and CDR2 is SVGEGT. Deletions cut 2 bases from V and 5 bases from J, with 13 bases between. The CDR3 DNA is TGTGCCAGCAGTTACGAGCTAGCGAGGGACAATGAGCAGTTCTTC. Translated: CASSYELARDNEQFF.

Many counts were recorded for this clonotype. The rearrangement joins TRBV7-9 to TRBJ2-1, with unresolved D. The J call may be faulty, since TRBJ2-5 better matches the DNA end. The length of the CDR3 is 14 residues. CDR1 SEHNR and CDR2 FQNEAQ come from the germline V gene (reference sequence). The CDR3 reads CASTSSSAKETQYF. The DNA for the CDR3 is TGTGCCAGCACCTCTTCCTCAGCTAAAGAGACCCAGTACTTC.

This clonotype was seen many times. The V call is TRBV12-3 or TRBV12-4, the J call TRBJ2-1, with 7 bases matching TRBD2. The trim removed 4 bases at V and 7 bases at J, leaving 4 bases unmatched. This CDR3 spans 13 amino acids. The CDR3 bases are TGTGCCAGCAGTTGGGCCGGGGGGAATGAGCAGTTCTTC. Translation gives CASSWAGGNEQFF.

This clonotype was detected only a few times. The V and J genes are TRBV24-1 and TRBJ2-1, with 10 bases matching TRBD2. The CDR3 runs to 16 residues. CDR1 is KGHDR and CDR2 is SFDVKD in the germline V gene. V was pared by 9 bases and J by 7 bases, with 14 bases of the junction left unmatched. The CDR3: CATRPALAGGMNEQFF. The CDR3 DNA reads TGTGCCACCCGCCCCGCCTTAGCGGGAGGTATGAATGAGCAGTTCTTC.

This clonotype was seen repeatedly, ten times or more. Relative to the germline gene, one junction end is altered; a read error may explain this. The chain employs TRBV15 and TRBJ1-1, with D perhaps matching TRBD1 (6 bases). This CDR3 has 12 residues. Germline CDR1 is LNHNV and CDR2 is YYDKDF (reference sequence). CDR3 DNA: TGTGCTACCACAGGGAAAGGCACTGAAGCTTTCTTT. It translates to CATTGKGTEAFF.

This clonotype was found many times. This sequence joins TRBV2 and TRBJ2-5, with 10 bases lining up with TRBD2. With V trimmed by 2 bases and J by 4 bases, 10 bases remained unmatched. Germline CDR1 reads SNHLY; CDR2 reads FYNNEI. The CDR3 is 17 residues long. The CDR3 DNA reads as TGTGCCAGCAGTGAATCGGCTAGCGGGAGCTCAGGAGAGACCCAGTACTTC. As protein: CASSESASGSSGETQYF.

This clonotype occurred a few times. CDR3 region: CSARDYLTKTDSYNEQFF. CDR3 coding DNA: TGCAGTGCTAGAGACTACCTCACTAAAACCGATTCCTACAATGAGCAGTTCTTC. The V gene is TRBV20-1, the J gene TRBJ2-1; no definite D call. Germline assignment: CDR1 DFQATT and CDR2 SNEGSKA (reference sequence). This CDR3 has 18 amino acids. V was cut by 0 bases and J by 1 base, with 19 bases left in between.

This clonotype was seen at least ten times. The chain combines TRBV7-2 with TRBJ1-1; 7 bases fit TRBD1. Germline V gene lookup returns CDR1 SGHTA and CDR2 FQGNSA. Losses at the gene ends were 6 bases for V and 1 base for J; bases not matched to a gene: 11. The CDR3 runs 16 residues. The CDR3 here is CASSLKTGRTNTEAFF. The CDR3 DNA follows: TGTGCCAGCAGTTTAAAGACAGGGCGGACGAACACTGAAGCTTTCTTT. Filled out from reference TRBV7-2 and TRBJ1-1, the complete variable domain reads GAGVSQSPSNKVTEKGKDVELRCDPISGHTALYWYRQSLGQGLEFLIYFQGNSAPDKSGLPSDRFSAERTGGSVSTLTIQRTQQEDSAVYLCASSLKTGRTNTEAFFGQGTRLTVV.

The CDR3 DNA follows: TGCAGCGTTGAAGATCTTCGGGGGGAGGGACTGTTTTTT. Amino acid sequence: CSVEDLRGEGLFF. The chain uses TRBV29-1 and TRBJ1-4; possible D gene TRBD1, 5 bases. Trimming left V 0 bases short and J 13 bases short, with 15 bases between. The V gene's germline CDR1 is SQVTM and CDR2 ANQGSEA. The CDR3 has 13 residues.